This T cell receptor beta chain was captured by sequencing in a study of shared clonotypes between healthy human individuals. Looking at the study overall: Every donor yielded three CD4 naive, three CD4 memory, two CD8 naive and one CD8 memory plate.

Per the study methods: Filtering differed because ImmunoSEQ produced junction-only sequences that carried no quality scores. Data came from immunoSEQ multiplex PCR; TCRdb stores just in-frame clones and leaves some out. The V and J calls and clone size come from that table; D and trimming were worked out from the DNA. The data hold about 700,000 clones, with just over 90% observed a single time. CD45RO-negative, CCR7-selected cells formed the naive CD8 fraction, which excluded terminally differentiated effector memory CD45RA+ cells. General study findings and limits: Larger estimated richness was generally recorded for naive subsets relative to memory subsets. Only blood was sampled, and tissue TCR repertoires likely differ from blood ones.

This clone was observed a handful of times. What it recognizes is unknown. This TCR was sampled from a man in his thirties or forties in good health. The sample comprised naive CD8+ T cells sorted from blood.

CDR3 bases: TGTGCCAGCAGCTTGACTAGCGGGAGTAATGAGCAGTTCTTC. Translated, it gives CASSLTSGSNEQFF. The chain uses TRBV7-7 and TRBJ2-1, with TRBD2 identical over 12 bases. With V trimmed by 3 bases and J by 7 bases, 1 base remained unmatched. This CDR3 is built from 14 residues. Looked up from germline, CDR1 is SSHAT and CDR2 is FNYEAQ (reference sequence).